These 14 T cell receptor beta chains were sequenced from one sample in a study of cytomegalovirus exposure and HLA in healthy donors. The PCR was carried out with 60 Vbeta primers and 13 Jbeta primers. Profiling relied on immunoSEQ multiplex PCR, and the TCRdb table lists in-frame clones only, not all of them. Seen here are some 170,000 clones, roughly 80% observed once, and the top ten hold approximately 5%. The sequencing sample was made of PBMCs. These receptors came from a woman in her late teens or twenties in good health and CMV-seropositive.

The chain combines TRBV11-2 with TRBJ2-5; tentative D call: TRBD2 (7 bases). This CDR3 spans 13 amino acids. The germline gives CDR1 SGHAT, CDR2 FQNNGV. With 3 bases removed from V and 4 bases from J, the gap between germline ends came to 9 bases. CDR3 protein: CASSFGGLETQYF. CDR3 in DNA: TGTGCCAGCAGCTTCGGGGGGCTAGAGACCCAGTACTTC.

The V call is TRBV5-6, the J call TRBJ2-4; D ambiguous. Deletions cut 7 bases from V and 3 bases from J, with 14 bases between. In germline, CDR1 is SGHDT, CDR2 YYEEEE. CDR3 size: 14 residues. DNA for the CDR3: TGTGCCAGCCGGGTTTGGGTGGGCAAAAACATTCAGTACTTC. It encodes CASRVWVGKNIQYF.

The chain couples TRBV4-2 to TRBJ1-3; no definite D call. The CDR3 extends over 17 amino acids. V was pared by 0 bases and J by 1 base, with 13 bases between. Germline V lookup: CDR1 LGHNA, CDR2 YNFKEQ. CDR3: CASSQDLRRASGNTIYF. CDR3 bases: TGTGCCAGCAGCCAAGACTTAAGGCGGGCATCTGGAAACACCATATATTTT.

The V and J genes are TRBV7-9 and TRBJ1-4; 8 bases are shared with TRBD1. Germline assignment: CDR1 SEHNR and CDR2 FQNEAQ (reference sequence). CDR3 length: 15 residues. The V gene end was trimmed by 2 bases and the J gene end by 6 bases; junction bases not matched to a gene: 5. CDR3 amino acids: CASSLRGTGDEKLFF. DNA for the CDR3: TGTGCCAGCAGCTTACGTGGGACAGGCGATGAAAAACTGTTTTTT.

The V call is TRBV10-2, the J call TRBJ2-7; D is perhaps TRBD2 (7 bases). Germline CDR1 and CDR2: WSHSY and SAAADI. The CDR3 has 11 residues. V gave up 6 bases and J gave up 12 bases, with 15 bases separating them. CDR3 sequence reads: CASSGGRPRYF. CDR3 nucleotide sequence: TGCGCCAGCAGCGGGGGGCGGCCGAGGTACTTC.

This clone was detected once. The gene calls are TRBV29-1 and TRBJ1-3, with TRBD1 matching over 8 bases. CDR1 is SQVTM and CDR2 is ANQGSEA in the germline V gene. Germline trimming cut 5 bases from V and 5 bases from J; bases unmatched to any gene: 8. This CDR3 is 14 amino acids long. The CDR3 region has the DNA TGCAGCGTTCGAACCGGGACAGGCAGAAACACCATATATTTT. Amino acids: CSVRTGTGRNTIYF.

V is TRBV9 and J is TRBJ1-3; tentatively, D is TRBD1 (5 bases). This CDR3 is 14 amino acids long. CDR1 is SGDLS, CDR2 YYNGEE, per germline. Trimming left V 4 bases short and J 9 bases short, with 17 bases between. The DNA for the CDR3 is TGTGCCAGCAGCACTTACGGGACTGTGAGCACCATATATTTT. Its protein product is CASSTYGTVSTIYF.

This chain joins TRBV2 and TRBJ2-7; D remains ambiguous. The CDR3 consists of 13 residues. V lost 5 bases and J 2 bases, leaving 10 bases between the germline ends. Germline CDR1 SNHLY, CDR2 FYNNEI. CDR3 region: CASSPTLTYEQYF. CDR3 coding DNA: TGTGCCAGCAGTCCGACACTCACCTACGAGCAGTACTTC.

This rearrangement joins TRBV27 to TRBJ1-2, with 8 bases matching TRBD1. CDR3 size: 12 residues. V was clipped by 4 bases and J by 8 bases; unmatched bases: 3. CDR1 is MNHEY and CDR2 is SMNVEV in the germline V gene (reference sequence). CDR3 nucleotides: TGTGCCAGCAGTTACAGGGGGGGCGGCTACACCTTC. The encoded protein is CASSYRGGGYTF.

The rearrangement uses TRBV27 and TRBJ2-3; 9 bases match TRBD2. V dropped 5 bases and J dropped 0; count of bases not matched to a gene: 12. From germline, CDR1 is MNHEY and CDR2 SMNVEV (reference sequence). CDR3 length: 18 residues. The CDR3 nucleotides are TGTGCCAGCAGTACCCCCCTCTTAGCGGGGGCGAGCACAGATACGCAGTATTTT. Amino acids: CASSTPLLAGASTDTQYF.

The gene calls are TRBV4-1 and TRBJ1-2, with TRBD1 as a possible D gene (5 bases). CDR1 is MGHRA, CDR2 YSYEKL, per germline. Trimming took off 6 bases at V and 4 bases at J, with 15 bases between the two ends. The CDR3 totals 14 residues. The CDR3 protein is CASSPGGGSYGYTF. CDR3 nucleotide sequence: TGCGCCAGCAGTCCCGGGGGGGGAAGCTATGGCTACACCTTC.

This sequence joins TRBV7-2 and TRBJ2-7, with D perhaps matching TRBD1 (5 bases). The CDR3 totals 15 residues. The germline V and J ends were trimmed by 0 bases and 2 bases, with 11 bases remaining between them. Germline V CDR1 and CDR2: SGHTA, FQGNSA. Here the CDR3 reads CASSLASRDPYEQYF. The CDR3 region has the DNA TGTGCCAGCAGCTTAGCGAGCAGGGATCCCTACGAGCAGTACTTC.

The chain is built from TRBV7-3 and TRBJ2-1, with 12 bases aligning to TRBD2. The germline CDR1 and CDR2 sequences are SGHTA and FQGTGA. The CDR3 has 18 residues. The V segment lost 5 bases and the J segment 7 bases; nucleotides outside the gene matches: 15. The CDR3 loop is CASSPVRGLAGGENEQFF. The CDR3, as DNA: TGTGCCAGCAGCCCCGTTCGTGGTCTAGCGGGGGGGGAGAATGAGCAGTTCTTC.

The CDR3: CASSQGDGIGDEQFF. In DNA form, the CDR3 reads TGTGCCAGCAGCCAAGGTGACGGGATTGGGGATGAGCAGTTCTTC. This chain uses TRBV4-2 with TRBJ2-1; possibly TRBD2 for D (5 bases). The CDR3 is 15 residues long. Trimming removed 1 base at V and 8 bases at J, with 15 bases between. Looked up from germline, CDR1 is LGHNA and CDR2 is YNFKEQ.